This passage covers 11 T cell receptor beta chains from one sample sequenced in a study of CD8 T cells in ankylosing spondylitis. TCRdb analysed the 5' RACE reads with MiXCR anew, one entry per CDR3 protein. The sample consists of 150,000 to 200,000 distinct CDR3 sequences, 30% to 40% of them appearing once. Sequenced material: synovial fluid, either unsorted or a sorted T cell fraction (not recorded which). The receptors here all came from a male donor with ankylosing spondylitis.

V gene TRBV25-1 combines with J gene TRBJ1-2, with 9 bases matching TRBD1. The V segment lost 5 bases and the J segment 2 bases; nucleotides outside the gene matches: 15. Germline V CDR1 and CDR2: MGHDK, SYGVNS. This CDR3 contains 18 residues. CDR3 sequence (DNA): TGTGCCAGCAGTTGGTCCCCGGGTGACAGGGGGAAAAACTATGGCTACACCTTC. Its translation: CASSWSPGDRGKNYGYTF.

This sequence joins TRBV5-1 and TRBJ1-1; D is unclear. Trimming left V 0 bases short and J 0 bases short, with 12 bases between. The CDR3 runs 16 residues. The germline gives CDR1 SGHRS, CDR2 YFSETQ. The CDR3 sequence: CASSLGANPMNTEAFF. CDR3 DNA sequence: TGCGCCAGCAGCTTGGGAGCCAACCCTATGAACACTGAAGCTTTCTTT.

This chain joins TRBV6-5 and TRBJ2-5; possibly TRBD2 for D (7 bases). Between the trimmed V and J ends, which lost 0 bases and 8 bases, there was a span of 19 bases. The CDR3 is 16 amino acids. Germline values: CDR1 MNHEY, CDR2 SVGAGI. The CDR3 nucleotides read TGTGCCAGCAGTTACTCGAGGGGGGGGCTCAAGAGTACCCAGTACTTC. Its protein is CASSYSRGGLKSTQYF.

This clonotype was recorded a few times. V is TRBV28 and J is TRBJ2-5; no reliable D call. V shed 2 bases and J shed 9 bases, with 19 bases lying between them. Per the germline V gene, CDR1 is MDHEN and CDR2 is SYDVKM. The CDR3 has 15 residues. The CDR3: CASSLGWVQGKAQYF. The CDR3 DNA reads TGTGCCAGCAGTTTAGGCTGGGTCCAAGGGAAGGCCCAGTACTTC.

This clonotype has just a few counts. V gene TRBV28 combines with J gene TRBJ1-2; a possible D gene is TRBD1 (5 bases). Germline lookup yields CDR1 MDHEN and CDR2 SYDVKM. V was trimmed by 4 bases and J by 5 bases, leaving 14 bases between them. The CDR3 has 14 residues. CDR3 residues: CASSSTANEYGYTF. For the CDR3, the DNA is TGTGCCAGCAGTTCGACAGCAAATGAATATGGCTACACCTTC.

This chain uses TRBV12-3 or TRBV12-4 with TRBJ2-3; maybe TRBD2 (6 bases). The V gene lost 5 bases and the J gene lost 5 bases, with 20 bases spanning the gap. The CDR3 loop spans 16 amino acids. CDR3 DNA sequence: TGTGCCAGCAGTCCTCCGGGGGTTCTAAATCGAGATACGCAGTATTTT. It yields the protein CASSPPGVLNRDTQYF.

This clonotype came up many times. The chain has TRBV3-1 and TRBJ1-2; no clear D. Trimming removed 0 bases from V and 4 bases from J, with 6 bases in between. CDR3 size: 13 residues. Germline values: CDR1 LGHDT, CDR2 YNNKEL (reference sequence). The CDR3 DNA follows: TGTGCCAGCAGCCAAGAGGCGGTCTATGGCTACACCTTC. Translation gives CASSQEAVYGYTF. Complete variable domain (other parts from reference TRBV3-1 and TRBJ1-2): DTAVSQTPKYLVTQMGNDKSIKCEQNLGHDTMYWYKQDSKKFLKIMFSYNNKELIINETVPNRFSPKSPDKAHLNLHINSLELGDSAVYFCASSQEAVYGYTFGSGTRLTVV.

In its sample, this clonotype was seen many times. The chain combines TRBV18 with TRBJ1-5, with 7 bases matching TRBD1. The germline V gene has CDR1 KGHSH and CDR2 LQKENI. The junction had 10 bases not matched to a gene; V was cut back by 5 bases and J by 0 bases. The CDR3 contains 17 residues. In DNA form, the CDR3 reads TGTGCCAGCTCATCACTCGGACAGGTCAATAGCAATCAGCCCCAGCATTTT. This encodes CASSSLGQVNSNQPQHF.

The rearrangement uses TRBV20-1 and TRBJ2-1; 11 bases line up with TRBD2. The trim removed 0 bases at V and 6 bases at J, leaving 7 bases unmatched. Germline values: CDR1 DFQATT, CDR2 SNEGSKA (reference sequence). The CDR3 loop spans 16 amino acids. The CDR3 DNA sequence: TGCAGTGCTAGAGATAGCGGGGGGGCCTGGGGCAATGAGCAGTTCTTC. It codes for CSARDSGGAWGNEQFF.

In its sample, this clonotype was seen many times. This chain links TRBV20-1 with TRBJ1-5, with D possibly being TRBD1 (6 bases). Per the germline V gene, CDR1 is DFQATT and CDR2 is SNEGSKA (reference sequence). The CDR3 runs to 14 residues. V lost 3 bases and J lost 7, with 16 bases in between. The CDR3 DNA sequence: TGCAGTGCTAGGGATCAGACAGGTTTGCAGCCCCAGCATTTT. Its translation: CSARDQTGLQPQHF.

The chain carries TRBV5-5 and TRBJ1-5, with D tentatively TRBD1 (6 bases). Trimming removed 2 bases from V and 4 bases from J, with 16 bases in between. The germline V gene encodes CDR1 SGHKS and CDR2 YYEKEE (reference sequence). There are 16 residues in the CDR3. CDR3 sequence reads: CASSFFLQGRNQPQHF. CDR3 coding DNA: TGTGCCAGCAGCTTTTTTCTCCAGGGGAGGAATCAGCCCCAGCATTTT.